Each of the 14 T cell receptor beta chains below was sequenced from the same sample in a study of T cells after yellow fever vaccination. MiXCR was run by TCRdb on the 5' RACE reads, yielding one entry per CDR3 protein. Among approximately 300,000 distinct CDR3 sequences listed, about 6.9% were seen once. The sample in question was PBMCs, obtained around 45 days after the first yellow fever vaccination. The receptors were gathered from a man between 18 and 35 years old who received the YFV17D yellow fever vaccine.

In its sample, this clonotype was seen many times. The chain has TRBV25-1 and TRBJ2-3; D possibly corresponds to TRBD1 (6 bases). V was shortened by 6 bases and J by 2 bases, with 21 bases between the two germline ends. Germline V gives CDR1 MGHDK, CDR2 SYGVNS. The CDR3 contains 17 residues. DNA of the CDR3: TGTGCCAGCAGCGACATAGCACAGGGAATTCACACAGATACGCAGTATTTT. This gives the protein CASSDIAQGIHTDTQYF.

The rearrangement links TRBV12-3 or TRBV12-4 to TRBJ1-2; maybe TRBD1 (6 bases). This CDR3 comprises 12 residues. Trimming took off 4 bases at V and 5 bases at J, with 8 bases between the two ends. CDR3 residues: CASSWTEYGYTF. As DNA, the CDR3 is TGTGCCAGCAGTTGGACAGAATATGGCTACACCTTC.

A few counts support this clonotype. The chain uses TRBV6-1 and TRBJ1-6; no definite D call. The germline V gene encodes CDR1 MNHNS and CDR2 SASEGT. Trimming stripped 7 bases from V and 5 bases from J, with 12 bases between. This CDR3 contains 14 residues. The CDR3 here is CASTLRPNNSPLHF. The DNA for the CDR3 is TGTGCCAGCACCCTGCGGCCTAATAATTCACCCCTCCACTTT.

This clonotype has only a few counts. The chain is built from TRBV7-9 and TRBJ1-1; D unresolved. V lost 5 bases, J lost 1 base, and 14 bases lay in between. The CDR3 length is 15 residues. Germline V gene lookup returns CDR1 SEHNR and CDR2 FQNEAQ (reference sequence). CDR3 in DNA: TGTGCCAGCAGCCAACCTGGGCGGGGGAACACTGAAGCTTTCTTT. The encoded protein is CASSQPGRGNTEAFF.

The sample holds a few counts of this clonotype. This rearrangement joins TRBV7-9 to TRBJ1-2; D is uncertain. This CDR3 comprises 16 residues. Deletions cut 3 bases from V and 2 bases from J, with 16 bases between. Germline V gene lookup returns CDR1 SEHNR and CDR2 FQNEAQ (reference sequence). This chain's CDR3 is CASSLTPGRTNYGYTF. CDR3 DNA: TGTGCCAGCAGCTTGACCCCAGGTCGGACGAACTATGGCTACACCTTC.

This clonotype came up a few times. The gene calls are TRBV29-1 and TRBJ2-3; no reliable D call. Germline CDR1 and CDR2: SQVTM and ANQGSEA. The CDR3 extends over 14 amino acids. The ends were cut back, 4 bases at V and 0 bases at J, with 11 bases in the middle. Here the CDR3 reads CSVAGSVSTDTQYF. CDR3 coding DNA: TGCAGCGTTGCGGGTTCGGTCAGCACAGATACGCAGTATTTT.

The chain recombines TRBV5-4 with TRBJ2-2; a possible D gene is TRBD1 (6 bases). There are 16 residues in the CDR3. Germline assignment: CDR1 SGHNT and CDR2 YYREEE (reference sequence). V was shortened by 3 bases and J by 2 bases, with 14 bases between the two germline ends. CDR3 nucleotides: TGTGCCAGCAGCTCCCAAGAACAGGGAAACACCGGGGAGCTGTTTTTT. As protein: CASSSQEQGNTGELFF. Drawing the rest from reference TRBV5-4 and TRBJ2-2, the complete variable domain is ETGVTQSPTHLIKTRGQQVTLRCSSQSGHNTVSWYQQALGQGPQFIFQYYREEENGRGNFPPRFSGLQFPNYSSELNVNALELDDSALYLCASSSQEQGNTGELFFGEGSRLTVL.

The V call is TRBV7-9, the J call TRBJ2-4; D may be TRBD1 or TRBD2 (5 bases each). Germline V lookup: CDR1 SEHNR, CDR2 FQNEAQ (reference sequence). Trimming took 5 bases from V and 7 from J, leaving 18 bases between them. This CDR3 is built from 15 residues. The CDR3 DNA is TGTGCCAGCAGCCCCCCCGGGACCACAGCCAACATTCAGTACTTC. It is translated as CASSPPGTTANIQYF.

This sequence joins TRBV6-4 and TRBJ2-2; TRBD1 aligns across 12 bases. The germline gives CDR1 MRHNA, CDR2 SNTAGT. V was clipped by 2 bases and J by 2 bases; unmatched bases: 0. The CDR3 length is 16 residues. The CDR3 sequence is CASSDGTGGNTGELFF. CDR3 coding DNA: TGTGCCAGCAGTGACGGGACAGGGGGCAACACCGGGGAGCTGTTTTTT.

This clonotype was counted only a few times. The V gene is TRBV24-1, the J gene TRBJ1-2, with D possibly matching TRBD1 (6 bases). The V end lost 5 bases, the J end lost 6 bases, and 15 bases lay between the germline ends. Germline V gene sequence: CDR1 KGHDR, CDR2 SFDVKD. CDR3 length: 14 amino acids. CDR3 region: CATSAPGQINGYTF. CDR3 DNA: TGTGCCACCAGTGCTCCGGGACAAATAAATGGCTACACCTTC.

The V call is TRBV28, the J call TRBJ1-6; 7 nucleotides align to TRBD1. J gave up 9 bases and V 2 bases, and 13 bases lay outside the gene matches. The germline V gene encodes CDR1 MDHEN and CDR2 SYDVKM. The CDR3 has 17 residues. The CDR3 nucleotides read TGTGCCAGCAGTTTAAGTCCCCACAGGGGAGAATTTTCACCCCTCCACTTT. It encodes CASSLSPHRGEFSPLHF.

This clonotype was seen ten or more times. V gene TRBV15 combines with J gene TRBJ2-7; D is ambiguous. CDR3 size: 13 residues. Trimming removed 3 bases at V and 5 bases at J, with 11 bases between. CDR1 and CDR2 from the germline V gene are LNHNV and YYDKDF (reference sequence). CDR3 in DNA: TGTGCCACCAGCAGCGCCAGGTGGGACGAGCAGTACTTC. Translation: CATSSARWDEQYF. Looking up the rest from reference TRBV15 and TRBJ2-7 gives the full variable domain: DAMVIQNPRYQVTQFGKPVTLSCSQTLNHNVMYWYQQKSSQAPKLLFHYYDKDFNNEADTPDNFQSRRPNTSFCFLDIRSPGLGDTAMYLCATSSARWDEQYFGPGTRLTVT.

Many counts were recorded for this clonotype. The V call is TRBV5-5, the J call TRBJ1-5; the D gene is possibly TRBD1 (5 bases). The germline V gene has CDR1 SGHKS and CDR2 YYEKEE (reference sequence). V was pared by 2 bases and J by 7 bases, with 10 bases between. CDR3 length equals 13 residues. The CDR3 protein is CASSFPGQQPQHF. CDR3 nucleotide sequence: TGTGCCAGCAGCTTCCCAGGGCAACAGCCCCAGCATTTT.

In its sample, this clonotype was seen many times. The chain uses TRBV4-1 and TRBJ2-1, with 9 bases lining up with TRBD2. J gave up 12 bases and V 1 base, and 13 bases lay outside the gene matches. This CDR3 is 16 amino acids long. CDR1 and CDR2 from the germline V gene are MGHRA and YSYEKL. As DNA, the CDR3 is TGCGCCAGCAGCCAAGTGGTAGCGGGGGCCCCCAAGGTGCAGTTCTTC. It yields the protein CASSQVVAGAPKVQFF.